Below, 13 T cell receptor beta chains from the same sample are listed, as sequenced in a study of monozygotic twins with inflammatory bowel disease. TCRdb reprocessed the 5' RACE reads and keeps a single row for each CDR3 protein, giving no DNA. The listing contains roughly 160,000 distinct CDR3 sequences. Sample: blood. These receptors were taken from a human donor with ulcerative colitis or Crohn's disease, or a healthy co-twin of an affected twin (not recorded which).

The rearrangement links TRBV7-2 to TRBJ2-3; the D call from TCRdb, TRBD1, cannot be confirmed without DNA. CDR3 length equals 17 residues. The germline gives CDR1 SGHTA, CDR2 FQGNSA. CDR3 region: CASSTTTGTGAADTQYF.

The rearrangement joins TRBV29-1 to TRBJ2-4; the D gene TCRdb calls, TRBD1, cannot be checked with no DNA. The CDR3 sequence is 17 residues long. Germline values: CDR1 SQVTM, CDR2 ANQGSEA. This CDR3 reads CSVEDVIRDSDKNIQYF.

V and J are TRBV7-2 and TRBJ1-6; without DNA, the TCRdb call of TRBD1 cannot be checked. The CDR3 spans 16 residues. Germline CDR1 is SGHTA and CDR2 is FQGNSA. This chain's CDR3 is CASSLGSGGAGSPLHF.

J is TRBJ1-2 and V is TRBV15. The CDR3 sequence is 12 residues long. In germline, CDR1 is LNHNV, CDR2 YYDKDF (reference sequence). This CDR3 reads CATQHAYYGYTF.

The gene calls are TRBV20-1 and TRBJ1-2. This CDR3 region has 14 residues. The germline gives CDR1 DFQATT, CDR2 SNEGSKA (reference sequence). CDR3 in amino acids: CSALNPASNYGYTF.

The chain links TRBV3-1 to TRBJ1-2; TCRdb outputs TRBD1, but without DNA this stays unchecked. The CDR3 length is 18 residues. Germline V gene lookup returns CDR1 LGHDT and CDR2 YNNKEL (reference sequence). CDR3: CASSHTRLTGAATYGYTF. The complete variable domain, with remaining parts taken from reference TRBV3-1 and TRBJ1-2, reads DTAVSQTPKYLVTQMGNDKSIKCEQNLGHDTMYWYKQDSKKFLKIMFSYNNKELIINETVPNRFSPKSPDKAHLNLHINSLELGDSAVYFCASSHTRLTGAATYGYTFGSGTRLTVV.

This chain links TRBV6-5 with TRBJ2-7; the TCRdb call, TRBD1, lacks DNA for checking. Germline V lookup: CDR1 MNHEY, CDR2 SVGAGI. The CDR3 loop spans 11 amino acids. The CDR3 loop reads CASSAGDRWYF.

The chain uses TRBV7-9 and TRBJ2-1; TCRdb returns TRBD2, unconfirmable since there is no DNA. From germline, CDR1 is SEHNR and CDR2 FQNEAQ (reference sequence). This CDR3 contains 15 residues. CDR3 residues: CASSPKSGSYNEQFF.

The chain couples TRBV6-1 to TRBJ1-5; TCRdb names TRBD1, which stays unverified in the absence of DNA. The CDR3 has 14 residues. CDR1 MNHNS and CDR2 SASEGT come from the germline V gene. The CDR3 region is CASSEGTGNQPQHF.

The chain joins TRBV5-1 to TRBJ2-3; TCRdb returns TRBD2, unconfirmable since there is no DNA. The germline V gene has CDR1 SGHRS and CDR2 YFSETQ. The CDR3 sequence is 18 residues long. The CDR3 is CASARRAVSGSSTDTQYF.

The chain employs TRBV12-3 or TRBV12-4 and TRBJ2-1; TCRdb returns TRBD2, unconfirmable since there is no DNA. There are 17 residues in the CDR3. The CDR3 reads CASSPGSGGSSYNEQFF.

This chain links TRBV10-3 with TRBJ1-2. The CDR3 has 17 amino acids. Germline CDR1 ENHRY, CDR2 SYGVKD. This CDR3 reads CAISELRGQATLRGYTF.

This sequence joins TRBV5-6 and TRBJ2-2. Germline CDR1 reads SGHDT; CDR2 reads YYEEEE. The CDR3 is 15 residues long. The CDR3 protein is CASSLATAPTGELFF.